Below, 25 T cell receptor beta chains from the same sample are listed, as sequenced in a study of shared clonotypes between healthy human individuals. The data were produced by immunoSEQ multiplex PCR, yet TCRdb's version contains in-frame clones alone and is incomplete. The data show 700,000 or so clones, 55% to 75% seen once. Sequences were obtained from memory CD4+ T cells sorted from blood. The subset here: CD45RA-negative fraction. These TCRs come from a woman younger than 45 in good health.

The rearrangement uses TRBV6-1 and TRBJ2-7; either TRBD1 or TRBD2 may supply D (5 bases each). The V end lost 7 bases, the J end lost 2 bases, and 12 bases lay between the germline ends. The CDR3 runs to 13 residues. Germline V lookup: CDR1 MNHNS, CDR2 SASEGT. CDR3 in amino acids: CASKVGPTYEQYF. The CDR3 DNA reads TGTGCCAGCAAGGTGGGACCAACCTACGAGCAGTACTTC.

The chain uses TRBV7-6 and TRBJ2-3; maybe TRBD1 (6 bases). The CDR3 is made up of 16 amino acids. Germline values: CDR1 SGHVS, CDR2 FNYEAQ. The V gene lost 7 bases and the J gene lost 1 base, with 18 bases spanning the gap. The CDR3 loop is CASTLSPEGGTDTQYF. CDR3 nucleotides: TGTGCCAGCACCCTTTCGCCCGAGGGGGGCACAGATACGCAGTATTTT.

CDR3 DNA: TGTGCCAGCCGGGGGTCTGGCGATGAGCAGTTCTTC. Protein product: CASRGSGDEQFF. The chain couples TRBV6-1 to TRBJ2-1; TRBD2 is a possible D gene (6 bases). CDR3 length equals 12 residues. Trimming took off 8 bases at V and 8 bases at J, with 13 bases between the two ends. Germline V gene lookup returns CDR1 MNHNS and CDR2 SASEGT.

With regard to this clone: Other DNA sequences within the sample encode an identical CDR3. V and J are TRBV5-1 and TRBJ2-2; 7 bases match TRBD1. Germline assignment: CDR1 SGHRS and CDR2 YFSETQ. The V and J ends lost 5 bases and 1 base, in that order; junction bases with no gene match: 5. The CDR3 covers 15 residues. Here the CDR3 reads CASSSGTENTGELFF. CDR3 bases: TGCGCCAGCAGTTCTGGGACAGAGAACACCGGGGAGCTGTTTTTT.

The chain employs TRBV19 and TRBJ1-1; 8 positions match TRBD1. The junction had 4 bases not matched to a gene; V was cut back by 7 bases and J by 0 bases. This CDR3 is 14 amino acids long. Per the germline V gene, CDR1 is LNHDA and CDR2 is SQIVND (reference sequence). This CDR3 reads CASTRQGMNTEAFF. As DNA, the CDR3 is TGTGCCAGTACTCGACAGGGGATGAACACTGAAGCTTTCTTT. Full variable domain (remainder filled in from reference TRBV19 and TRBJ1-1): DGGITQSPKYLFRKEGQNVTLSCEQNLNHDAMYWYRQDPGQGLRLIYYSQIVNDFQKGDIAEGYSVSREKKESFPLTVTSAQKNPTAFYLCASTRQGMNTEAFFGQGTRLTVV.

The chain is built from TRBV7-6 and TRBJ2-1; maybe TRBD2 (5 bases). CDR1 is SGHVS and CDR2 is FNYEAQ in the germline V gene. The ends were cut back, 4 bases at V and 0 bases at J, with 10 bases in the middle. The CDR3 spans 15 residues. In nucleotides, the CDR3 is TGTGCCAGCAGCTGGACTGCCTCCTCCTACAATGAGCAGTTCTTC. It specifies CASSWTASSYNEQFF. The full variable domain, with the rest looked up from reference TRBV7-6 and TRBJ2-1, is GAGVSQSPRYKVTKRGQDVALRCDPISGHVSLYWYRQALGQGPEFLTYFNYEAQQDKSGLPNDRFSAERPEGSISTLTIQRTEQRDSAMYRCASSWTASSYNEQFFGPGTRLTVL.

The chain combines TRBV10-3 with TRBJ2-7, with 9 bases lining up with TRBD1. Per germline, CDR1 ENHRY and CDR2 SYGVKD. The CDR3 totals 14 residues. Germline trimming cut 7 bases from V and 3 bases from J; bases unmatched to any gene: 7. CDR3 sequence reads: CAINPGQGDYEQYF. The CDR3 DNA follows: TGTGCCATCAATCCGGGACAGGGTGACTACGAGCAGTACTTC.

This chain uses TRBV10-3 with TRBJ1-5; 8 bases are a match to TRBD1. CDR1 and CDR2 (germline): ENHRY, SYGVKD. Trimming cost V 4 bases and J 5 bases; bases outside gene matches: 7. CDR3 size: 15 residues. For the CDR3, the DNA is TGTGCCATCAGTGGATCTACGGGACAGGATCAGCCCCAGCATTTT. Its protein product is CAISGSTGQDQPQHF.

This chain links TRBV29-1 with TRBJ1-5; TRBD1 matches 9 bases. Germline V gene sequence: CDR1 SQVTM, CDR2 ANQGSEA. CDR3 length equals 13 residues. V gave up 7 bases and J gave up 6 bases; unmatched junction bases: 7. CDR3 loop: CSARTGDSQPQHF. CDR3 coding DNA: TGCAGCGCCAGGACAGGGGATAGTCAGCCCCAGCATTTT.

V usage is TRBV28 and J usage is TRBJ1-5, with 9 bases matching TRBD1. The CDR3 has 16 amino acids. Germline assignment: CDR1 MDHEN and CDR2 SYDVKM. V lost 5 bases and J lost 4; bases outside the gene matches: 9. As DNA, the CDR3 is TGTGCCAGCAGTCCCCCCGGACAGGGGACAAATCAGCCCCAGCATTTT. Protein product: CASSPPGQGTNQPQHF.

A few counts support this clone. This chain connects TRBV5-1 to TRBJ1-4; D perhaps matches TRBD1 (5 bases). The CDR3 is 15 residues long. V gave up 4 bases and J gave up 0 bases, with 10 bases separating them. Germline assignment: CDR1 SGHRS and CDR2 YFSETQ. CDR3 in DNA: TGCGCCAGCAGCCCGGGGGGATCAACTAATGAAAAACTGTTTTTT. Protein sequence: CASSPGGSTNEKLFF.

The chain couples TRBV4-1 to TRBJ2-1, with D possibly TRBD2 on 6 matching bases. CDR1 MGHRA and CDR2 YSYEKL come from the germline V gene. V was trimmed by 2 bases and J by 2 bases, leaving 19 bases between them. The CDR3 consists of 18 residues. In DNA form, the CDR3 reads TGCGCCAGCAGCCAAAGGGAGGCGAAGTCTACCCCCTACAATGAGCAGTTCTTC. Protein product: CASSQREAKSTPYNEQFF.

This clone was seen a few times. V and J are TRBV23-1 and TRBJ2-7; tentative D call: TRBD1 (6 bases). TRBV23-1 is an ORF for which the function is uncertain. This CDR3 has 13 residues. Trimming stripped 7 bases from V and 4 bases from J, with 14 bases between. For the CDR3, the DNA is TGCGCCAGCATCCCTACAGGGCTATACGAGCAGTACTTC. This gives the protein CASIPTGLYEQYF.

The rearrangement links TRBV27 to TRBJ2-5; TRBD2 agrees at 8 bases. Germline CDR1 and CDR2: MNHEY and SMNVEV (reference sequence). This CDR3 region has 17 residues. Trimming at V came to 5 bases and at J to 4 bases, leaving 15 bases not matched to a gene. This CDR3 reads CASSAPRLASRGETQYF. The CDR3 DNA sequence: TGTGCCAGCAGTGCCCCAAGACTAGCGTCTAGGGGAGAGACCCAGTACTTC.

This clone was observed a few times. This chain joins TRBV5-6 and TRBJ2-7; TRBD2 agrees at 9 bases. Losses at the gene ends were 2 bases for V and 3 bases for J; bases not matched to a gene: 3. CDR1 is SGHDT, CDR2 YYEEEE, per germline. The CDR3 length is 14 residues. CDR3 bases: TGTGCCAGCAGCTTAGTTAGCGGGAGCTACGAGCAGTACTTC. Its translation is CASSLVSGSYEQYF. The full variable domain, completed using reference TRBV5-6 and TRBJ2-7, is DAGVTQSPTHLIKTRGQQVTLRCSPKSGHDTVSWYQQALGQGPQFIFQYYEEEERQRGNFPDRFSGHQFPNYSSELNVNALLLGDSALYLCASSLVSGSYEQYFGPGTRLTVT.

The CDR3 loop reads CASSEGKQYF. In DNA form, the CDR3 reads TGTGCCAGCAGTGAGGGTAAGCAGTACTTC. V and J are TRBV2 and TRBJ2-7; D not certain. The CDR3 contains 10 residues. Trimming pared 3 bases from V and 8 bases from J, leaving 5 bases between. Germline V CDR1 and CDR2: SNHLY, FYNNEI.

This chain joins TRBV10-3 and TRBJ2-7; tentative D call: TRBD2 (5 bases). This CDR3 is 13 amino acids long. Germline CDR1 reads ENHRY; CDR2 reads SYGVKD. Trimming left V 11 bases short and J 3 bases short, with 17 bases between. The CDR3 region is CAAREEVGYEQYF. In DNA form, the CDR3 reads TGTGCCGCCCGAGAGGAGGTGGGCTACGAGCAGTACTTC.

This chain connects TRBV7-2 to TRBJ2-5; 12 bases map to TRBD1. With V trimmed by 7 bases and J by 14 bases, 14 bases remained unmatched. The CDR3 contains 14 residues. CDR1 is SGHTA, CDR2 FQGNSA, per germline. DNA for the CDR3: TGTGCCAGCACCGCCCCGGGACAGGGGGCGCCCCTCTACTTC. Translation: CASTAPGQGAPLYF.

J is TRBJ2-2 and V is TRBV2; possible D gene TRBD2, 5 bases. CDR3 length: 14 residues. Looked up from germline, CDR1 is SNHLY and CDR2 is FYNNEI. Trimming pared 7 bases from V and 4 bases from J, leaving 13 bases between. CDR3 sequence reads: CASKREVGTGELFF. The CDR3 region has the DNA TGTGCCAGCAAGAGGGAAGTGGGCACCGGGGAGCTGTTTTTT.

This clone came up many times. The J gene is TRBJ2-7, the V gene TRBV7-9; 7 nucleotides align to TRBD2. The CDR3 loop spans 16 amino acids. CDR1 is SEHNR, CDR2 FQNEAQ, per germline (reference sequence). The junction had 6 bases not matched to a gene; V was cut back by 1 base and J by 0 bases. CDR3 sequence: CASSLVVTGGSYEQYF. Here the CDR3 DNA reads TGTGCCAGCAGCTTAGTGGTGACGGGGGGCTCCTACGAGCAGTACTTC.

This CDR3 is CASSLGGQARLQETQYF. The CDR3 nucleotides read TGTGCCAGCAGCTTAGGGGGACAGGCAAGACTCCAAGAGACCCAGTACTTC. The rearrangement joins TRBV7-9 to TRBJ2-5; 8 nucleotides agree with TRBD1. The junction had 8 bases not matched to a gene; V was cut back by 1 base and J by 1 base. The V gene's germline CDR1 is SEHNR and CDR2 FQNEAQ (reference sequence). The CDR3 totals 17 residues. The variable domain in full, with the rest retrieved from reference TRBV7-9 and TRBJ2-5, is DTGVSQNPRHKITKRGQNVTFRCDPISEHNRLYWYRQTLGQGPEFLTYFQNEAQLEKSRLLSDRFSAERPKGSFSTLEIQRTEQGDSAMYLCASSLGGQARLQETQYFGPGTRLLVL.

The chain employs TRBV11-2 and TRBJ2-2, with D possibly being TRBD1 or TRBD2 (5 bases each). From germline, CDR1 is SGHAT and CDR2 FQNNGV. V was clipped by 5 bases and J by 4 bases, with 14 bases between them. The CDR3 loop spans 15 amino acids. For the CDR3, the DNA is TGTGCCAGCAGCCGAAAGGTGGGGACCACCGGGGAGCTGTTTTTT. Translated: CASSRKVGTTGELFF.

For the CDR3, the DNA is TGTGCCAGCAGCAAGGCTCCAGATACGCAGTATTTT. Translating it yields CASSKAPDTQYF. The rearrangement uses TRBV21-1 and TRBJ2-3; TRBD1 reflects the table's D call only, with no check against the DNA. TRBV21-1 is annotated as a pseudogene. The length of the CDR3 is 12 residues.

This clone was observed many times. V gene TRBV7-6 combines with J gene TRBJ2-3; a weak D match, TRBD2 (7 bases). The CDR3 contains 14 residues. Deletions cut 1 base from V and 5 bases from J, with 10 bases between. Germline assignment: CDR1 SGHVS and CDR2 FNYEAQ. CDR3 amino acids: CASSLVGGQDTQYF. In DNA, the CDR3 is TGTGCCAGCAGCTTAGTCGGGGGGCAAGATACGCAGTATTTT.

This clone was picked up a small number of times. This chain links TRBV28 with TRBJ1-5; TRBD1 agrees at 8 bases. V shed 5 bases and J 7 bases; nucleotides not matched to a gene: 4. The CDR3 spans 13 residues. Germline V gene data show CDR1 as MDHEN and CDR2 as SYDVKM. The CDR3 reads CASSTQGVQPQHF. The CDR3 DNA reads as TGTGCCAGCAGTACACAGGGGGTGCAGCCCCAGCATTTT.